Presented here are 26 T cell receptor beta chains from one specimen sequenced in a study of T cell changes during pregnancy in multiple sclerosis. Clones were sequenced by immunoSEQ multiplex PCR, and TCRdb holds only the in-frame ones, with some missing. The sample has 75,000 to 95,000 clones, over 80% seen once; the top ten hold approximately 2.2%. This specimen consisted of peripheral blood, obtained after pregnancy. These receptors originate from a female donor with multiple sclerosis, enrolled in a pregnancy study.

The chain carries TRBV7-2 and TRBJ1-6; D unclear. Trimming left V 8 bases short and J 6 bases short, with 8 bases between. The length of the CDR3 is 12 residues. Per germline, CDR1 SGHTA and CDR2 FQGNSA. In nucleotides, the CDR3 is TGTGCCAGCCGGGCGGGTAATTCACCCCTCCACTTT. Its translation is CASRAGNSPLHF. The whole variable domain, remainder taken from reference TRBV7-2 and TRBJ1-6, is GAGVSQSPSNKVTEKGKDVELRCDPISGHTALYWYRQSLGQGLEFLIYFQGNSAPDKSGLPSDRFSAERTGGSVSTLTIQRTQQEDSAVYLCASRAGNSPLHFGNGTRLTVT.

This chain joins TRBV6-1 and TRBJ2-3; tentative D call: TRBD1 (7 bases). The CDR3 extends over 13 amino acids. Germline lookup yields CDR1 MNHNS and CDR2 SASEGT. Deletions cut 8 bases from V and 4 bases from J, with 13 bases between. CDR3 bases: TGTGCCAGCGCAACAGGGGAGGCAGATACGCAGTATTTT. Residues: CASATGEADTQYF.

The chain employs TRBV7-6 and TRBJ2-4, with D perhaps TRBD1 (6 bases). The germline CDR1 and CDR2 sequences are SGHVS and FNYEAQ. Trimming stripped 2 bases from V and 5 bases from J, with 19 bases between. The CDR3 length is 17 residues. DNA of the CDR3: TGTGCCAGCAGCTTAACGGACAGCCTAAACCTTGAAAACATTCAGTACTTC. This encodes CASSLTDSLNLENIQYF. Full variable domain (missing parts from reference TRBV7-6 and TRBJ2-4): GAGVSQSPRYKVTKRGQDVALRCDPISGHVSLYWYRQALGQGPEFLTYFNYEAQQDKSGLPNDRFSAERPEGSISTLTIQRTEQRDSAMYRCASSLTDSLNLENIQYFGAGTRLSVL.

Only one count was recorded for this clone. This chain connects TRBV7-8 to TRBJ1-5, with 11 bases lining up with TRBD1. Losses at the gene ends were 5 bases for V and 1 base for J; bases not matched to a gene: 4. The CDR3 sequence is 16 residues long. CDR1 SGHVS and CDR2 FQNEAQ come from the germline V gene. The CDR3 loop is CASSTGTGGSNQPQHF. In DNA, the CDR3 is TGTGCCAGCAGCACCGGGACAGGGGGGAGCAATCAGCCCCAGCATTTT. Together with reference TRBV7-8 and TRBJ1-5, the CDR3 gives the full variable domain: GAGVSQSPRYKVAKRGQDVALRCDPISGHVSLFWYQQALGQGPEFLTYFQNEAQLDKSGLPSDRFFAERPEGSVSTLKIQRTQQEDSAVYLCASSTGTGGSNQPQHFGDGTRLSIL.

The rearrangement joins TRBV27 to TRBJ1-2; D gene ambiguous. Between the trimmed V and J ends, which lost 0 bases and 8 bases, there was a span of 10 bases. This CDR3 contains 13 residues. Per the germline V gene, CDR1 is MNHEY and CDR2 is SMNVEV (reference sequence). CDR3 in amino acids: CASSLSTGSGYTF. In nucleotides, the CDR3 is TGTGCCAGCAGTTTATCTACGGGTTCGGGCTACACCTTC.

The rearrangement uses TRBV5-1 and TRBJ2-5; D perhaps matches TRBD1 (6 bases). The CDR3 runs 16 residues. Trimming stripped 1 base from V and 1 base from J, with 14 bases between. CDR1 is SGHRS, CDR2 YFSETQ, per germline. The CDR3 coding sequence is TGCGCCAGCAGCTTGACGCAGGGGACCCTCCAAGAGACCCAGTACTTC. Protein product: CASSLTQGTLQETQYF.

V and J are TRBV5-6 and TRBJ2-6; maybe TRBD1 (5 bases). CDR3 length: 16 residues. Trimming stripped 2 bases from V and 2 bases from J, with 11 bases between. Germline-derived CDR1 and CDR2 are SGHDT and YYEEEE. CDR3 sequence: CASSFESGTGANVLTF. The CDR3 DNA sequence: TGTGCCAGCAGCTTTGAATCAGGGACTGGGGCCAACGTCCTGACTTTC.

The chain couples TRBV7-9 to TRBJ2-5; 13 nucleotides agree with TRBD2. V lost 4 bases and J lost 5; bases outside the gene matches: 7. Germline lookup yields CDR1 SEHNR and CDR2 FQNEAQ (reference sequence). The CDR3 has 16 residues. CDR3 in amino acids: CASSSGTSGAAETQYF. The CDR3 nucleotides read TGTGCCAGCAGCTCTGGGACTAGCGGGGCCGCGGAGACCCAGTACTTC.

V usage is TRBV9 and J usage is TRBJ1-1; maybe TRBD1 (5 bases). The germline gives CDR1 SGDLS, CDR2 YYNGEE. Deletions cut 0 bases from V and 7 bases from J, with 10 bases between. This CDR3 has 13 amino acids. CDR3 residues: CASSVVRRGEAFF. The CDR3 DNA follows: TGTGCCAGCAGCGTAGTTAGGAGGGGTGAAGCTTTCTTT.

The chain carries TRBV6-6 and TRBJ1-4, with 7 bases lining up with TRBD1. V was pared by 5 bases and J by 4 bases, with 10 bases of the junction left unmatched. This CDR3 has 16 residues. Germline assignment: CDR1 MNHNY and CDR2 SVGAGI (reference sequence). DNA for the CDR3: TGTGCCAGCAGTCTCCTTCCCGGGACAGTTAATGAAAAACTGTTTTTT. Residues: CASSLLPGTVNEKLFF.

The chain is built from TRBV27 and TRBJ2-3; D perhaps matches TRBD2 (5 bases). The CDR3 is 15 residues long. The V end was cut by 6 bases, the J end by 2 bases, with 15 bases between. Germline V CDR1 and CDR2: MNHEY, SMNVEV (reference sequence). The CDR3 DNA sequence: TGTGCCAGCAGGACCCTTTATCGGGACACAGATACGCAGTATTTT. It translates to CASRTLYRDTDTQYF.

The CDR3 DNA reads as TGTGCCAGCTCACCCATGCGCCCGGGACAGGGGAACTATGGCTACACCTTC. Protein product: CASSPMRPGQGNYGYTF. The gene calls are TRBV18 and TRBJ1-2; 10 nucleotides match TRBD1. CDR1 is KGHSH and CDR2 is LQKENI in the germline V gene. V lost 3 bases and J lost 2; bases outside the gene matches: 9. The CDR3 length is 17 residues.

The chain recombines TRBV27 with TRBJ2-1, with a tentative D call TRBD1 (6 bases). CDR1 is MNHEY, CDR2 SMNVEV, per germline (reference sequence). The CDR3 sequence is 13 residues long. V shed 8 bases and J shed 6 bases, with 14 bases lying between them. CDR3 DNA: TGTGCCAGCTCCGACCGACAGGTCAATGAGCAGTTCTTC. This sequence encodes CASSDRQVNEQFF.

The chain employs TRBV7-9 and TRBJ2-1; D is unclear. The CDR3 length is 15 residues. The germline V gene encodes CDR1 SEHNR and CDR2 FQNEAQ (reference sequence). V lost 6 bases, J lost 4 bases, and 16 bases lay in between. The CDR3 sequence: CASSPLRPQYNEQFF. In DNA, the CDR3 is TGTGCCAGCAGTCCTCTGCGCCCCCAATACAATGAGCAGTTCTTC.

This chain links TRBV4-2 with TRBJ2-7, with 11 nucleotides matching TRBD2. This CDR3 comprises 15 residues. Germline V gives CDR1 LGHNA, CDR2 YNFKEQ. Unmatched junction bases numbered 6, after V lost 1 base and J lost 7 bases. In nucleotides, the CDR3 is TGTGCCAGCAGCCAAGCGACTAGCGGGGTCTCGGAGCAGTACTTC. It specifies CASSQATSGVSEQYF.

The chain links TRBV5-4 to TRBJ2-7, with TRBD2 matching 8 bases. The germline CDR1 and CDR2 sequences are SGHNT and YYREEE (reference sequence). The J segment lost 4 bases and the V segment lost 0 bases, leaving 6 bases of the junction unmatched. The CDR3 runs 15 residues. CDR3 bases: TGTGCCAGCAGCTTGGGTGGGACTAGTATGTACGAGCAGTACTTC. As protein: CASSLGGTSMYEQYF.

CDR3 residues: CASSHFPPAGNEKLFF. The DNA of the CDR3 is TGTGCCAGCAGCCATTTTCCCCCCGCAGGGAATGAAAAACTGTTTTTT. The chain carries TRBV7-9 and TRBJ1-4, with a weak D call TRBD1 (5 bases). There are 16 residues in the CDR3. Trimming removed 5 bases from V and 5 bases from J, with 18 bases in between. In germline, CDR1 is SEHNR, CDR2 FQNEAQ (reference sequence). Full variable domain (rest looked up from reference TRBV7-9 and TRBJ1-4): DTGVSQNPRHKITKRGQNVTFRCDPISEHNRLYWYRQTLGQGPEFLTYFQNEAQLEKSRLLSDRFSAERPKGSFSTLEIQRTEQGDSAMYLCASSHFPPAGNEKLFFGSGTQLSVL.

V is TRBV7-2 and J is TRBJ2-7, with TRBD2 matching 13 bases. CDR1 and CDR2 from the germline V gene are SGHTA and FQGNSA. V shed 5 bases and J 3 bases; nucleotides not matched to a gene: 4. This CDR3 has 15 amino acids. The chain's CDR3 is CASSLGLAGDYEQYF. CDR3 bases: TGTGCCAGCAGCCTAGGACTAGCGGGAGACTACGAGCAGTACTTC.

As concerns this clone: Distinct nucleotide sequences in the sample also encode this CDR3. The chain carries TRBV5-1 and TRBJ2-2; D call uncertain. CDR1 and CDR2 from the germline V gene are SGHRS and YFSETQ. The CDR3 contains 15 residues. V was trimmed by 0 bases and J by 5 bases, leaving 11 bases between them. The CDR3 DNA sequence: TGCGCCAGCAGCTTGGCTGTTAGCAGTACCGGGGAGCTGTTTTTT. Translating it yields CASSLAVSSTGELFF.

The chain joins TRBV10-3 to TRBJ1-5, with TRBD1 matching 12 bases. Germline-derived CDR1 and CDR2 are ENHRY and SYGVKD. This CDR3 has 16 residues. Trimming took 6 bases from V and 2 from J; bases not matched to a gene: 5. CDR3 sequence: CAISAGTGGRNQPQHF. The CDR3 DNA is TGTGCCATCAGCGCAGGGACAGGGGGCCGCAATCAGCCCCAGCATTTT.

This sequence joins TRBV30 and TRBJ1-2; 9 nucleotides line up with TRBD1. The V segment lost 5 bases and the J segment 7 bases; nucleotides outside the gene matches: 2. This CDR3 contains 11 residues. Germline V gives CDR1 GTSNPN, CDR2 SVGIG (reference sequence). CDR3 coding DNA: TGTGCCTGGGGGACAGGGTTTGGCTACACCTTC. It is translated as CAWGTGFGYTF.

CDR3 sequence: CASSLSGEQYF. The CDR3 bases are TGTGCCAGCAGCTTATCGGGAGAGCAGTACTTC. The chain is built from TRBV7-2 and TRBJ2-7; D might be TRBD2 (5 bases). The CDR3 loop spans 11 amino acids. Per the germline V gene, CDR1 is SGHTA and CDR2 is FQGNSA. Trimming took 2 bases from V and 7 from J, leaving 6 bases between them.

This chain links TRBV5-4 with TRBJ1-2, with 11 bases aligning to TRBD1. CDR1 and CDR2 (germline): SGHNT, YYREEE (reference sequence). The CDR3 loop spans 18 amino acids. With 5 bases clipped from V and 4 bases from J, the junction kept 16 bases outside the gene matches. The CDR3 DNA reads TGTGCCAGCAGGCCCGGGACAGGGGGTTATCGGCCCACCTATGGCTACACCTTC. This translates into CASRPGTGGYRPTYGYTF.

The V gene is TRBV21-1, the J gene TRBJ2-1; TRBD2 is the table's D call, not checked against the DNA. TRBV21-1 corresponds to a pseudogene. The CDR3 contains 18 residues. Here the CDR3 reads CASPTHLWGGTPYNEQFF. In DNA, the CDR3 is TGTGCCAGTCCCACCCACCTATGGGGGGGGACTCCCTACAATGAGCAGTTCTTC.

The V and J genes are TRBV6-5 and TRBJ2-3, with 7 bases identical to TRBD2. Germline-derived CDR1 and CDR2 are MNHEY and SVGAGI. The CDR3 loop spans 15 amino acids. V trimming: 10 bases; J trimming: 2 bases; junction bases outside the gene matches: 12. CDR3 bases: TGTGCCACCCGCGGGGAGGGGCGATCCACAGATACGCAGTATTTT. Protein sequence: CATRGEGRSTDTQYF.

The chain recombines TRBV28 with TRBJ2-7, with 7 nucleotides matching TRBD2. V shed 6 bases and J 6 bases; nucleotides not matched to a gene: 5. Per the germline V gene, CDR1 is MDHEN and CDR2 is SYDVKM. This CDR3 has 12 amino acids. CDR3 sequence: CASSSGGAEQYF. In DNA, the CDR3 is TGTGCCAGCAGCTCGGGAGGTGCCGAGCAGTACTTC.